This TCR beta chain originates from a study of T-cell reconstitution after alpha-beta-depleted transplantation in children. Broader study findings: From newly produced T cells came most of the T-cell counts and diversity one year after transplant. Surviving recipient T cells and thymic progenitors accounted for the high day-60 TCRbeta diversity observed in some patients. Expanded graft clones, several hundred of them, were reportedly the source of alpha-beta T cells about two months after transplant.

CDR1 and CDR2 (germline): MRHNA, SNTAGT. With V trimmed by 6 bases and J by 3 bases, 2 bases remained unmatched. The length of the CDR3 is 14 residues. In the case of this clonotype: Its specificity is not known.

Unique molecular identifiers tagged the TCRbeta library. TCRdb independently ran MiXCR on the PCR reads; one entry per CDR3 protein. Of more than 200,000 distinct CDR3 sequences listed, around 25% are singletons. The V gene is TRBV6-4, the J gene TRBJ2-1, with 10 bases aligning to TRBD2. The sample was PBMCs, mostly from graft donor cells, taken 360 days after TCRalphabeta/CD19-depleted stem cell transplant. This sequence was found in a female patient between 2 and 10 years old who had a stem cell transplant for congenital amegakaryocytic thrombocytopenia, so the T cells may come from the graft donor. The CDR3 sequence: CASRPSGSYNEQFF. As DNA, the CDR3 is TGTGCCAGCAGACCTAGCGGGAGCTACAATGAGCAGTTCTTC.